The 8 T cell receptor beta chains below all came from one sample that was sequenced in a study of shared clonotypes between healthy human individuals. The naive CD8 subset, CD45RO-negative cells positively selected for CCR7, excluded terminally differentiated effector memory CD45RA+ cells. The assay was immunoSEQ multiplex PCR, and TCRdb's table has in-frame clones only and misses some. The data show fewer than 1 million clones, roughly 96% seen once. Sequences were obtained from naive CD8+ T cells sorted from blood. The receptors shown here come from a man in his thirties or forties in good health.

Regarding this clone: A much larger clone differs from this one at a single base, so this may be a read error. The chain carries TRBV7-9 and TRBJ1-1; D is uncertain. The ends were cut back, 6 bases at V and 1 base at J, with 6 bases in the middle. Germline V gives CDR1 SEHNR, CDR2 FQNEAQ (reference sequence). This CDR3 is built from 12 residues. CDR3 protein: CASSYANTEAFF. The CDR3 bases are TGTGCCAGCAGTTACGCGAACACTGAAGCTTTCTTT.

CDR3 sequence (DNA): TGTGCCAGCAGTGACAGAACAGACGATAACTATGGCTACACCTTC. This gives the protein CASSDRTDDNYGYTF. The J gene is TRBJ1-2, the V gene TRBV9; D perhaps matches TRBD1 (5 bases). Germline CDR1 reads SGDLS; CDR2 reads YYNGEE. V was clipped by 5 bases and J by 1 base, with 15 bases between them. CDR3 size: 15 residues.

J is TRBJ1-2 and V is TRBV5-4, with 9 bases aligning to TRBD1. CDR1 is SGHNT and CDR2 is YYREEE in the germline V gene (reference sequence). J gave up 8 bases and V 4 bases, and 9 bases lay outside the gene matches. This CDR3 region has 14 residues. CDR3 DNA: TGTGCCAGCAGCCGTACAGGGGGCGTAGAGGGCTACACCTTC. It is translated as CASSRTGGVEGYTF.

The chain carries TRBV7-9 and TRBJ2-7; TRBD1 might be the D (6 bases). With 4 bases removed from V and 4 bases from J, the gap between germline ends came to 20 bases. The CDR3 runs to 16 residues. Germline V lookup: CDR1 SEHNR, CDR2 FQNEAQ (reference sequence). CDR3 loop: CASSSQQNRVWYEQYF. In nucleotides, the CDR3 is TGTGCCAGCAGCTCACAACAAAACAGGGTATGGTACGAGCAGTACTTC.

The J gene is TRBJ2-7, the V gene TRBV25-1; 9 nucleotides agree with TRBD1. The CDR3 spans 13 residues. The J segment lost 4 bases and the V segment lost 8 bases, leaving 6 bases of the junction unmatched. Germline V lookup: CDR1 MGHDK, CDR2 SYGVNS. The CDR3 here is CASSGQGWYEQYF. The CDR3 DNA reads as TGTGCCAGCTCCGGACAGGGGTGGTACGAGCAGTACTTC.

The chain combines TRBV29-1 with TRBJ2-3, with D tentatively TRBD2 (6 bases). The CDR3 is made up of 13 amino acids. The germline gives CDR1 SQVTM, CDR2 ANQGSEA. Trimming left V 6 bases short and J 5 bases short, with 15 bases between. The chain's CDR3 is CSVWRGLVDTQYF. The DNA of the CDR3 is TGCAGCGTGTGGAGGGGTCTTGTAGATACGCAGTATTTT.

J is TRBJ2-1 and V is TRBV7-9; D is ambiguous. Deletions cut 0 bases from V and 0 bases from J, with 6 bases between. In germline, CDR1 is SEHNR, CDR2 FQNEAQ (reference sequence). The CDR3 has 15 amino acids. DNA of the CDR3: TGTGCCAGCAGCTTAGCCAGGAACTCCTACAATGAGCAGTTCTTC. Protein product: CASSLARNSYNEQFF. Variable domain in full (rest from reference TRBV7-9 and TRBJ2-1): DTGVSQNPRHKITKRGQNVTFRCDPISEHNRLYWYRQTLGQGPEFLTYFQNEAQLEKSRLLSDRFSAERPKGSFSTLEIQRTEQGDSAMYLCASSLARNSYNEQFFGPGTRLTVL.

Comment on this clone: Other DNA sequences from this sample encode an identical CDR3 as well. The chain carries TRBV9 and TRBJ2-3, with a weak D call TRBD2 (6 bases). Germline CDR1 SGDLS, CDR2 YYNGEE. V dropped 0 bases and J dropped 2 bases, with 7 bases sitting between them. The CDR3 covers 14 residues. The CDR3: CASSVGDSTDTQYF. In DNA, the CDR3 is TGTGCCAGCAGCGTAGGGGACTCCACAGATACGCAGTATTTT.